This T cell receptor (beta chain) originates from a study of low-dose radiotherapy and immunotherapy resistance in tumors. At the level of the study: Participants in Cohort 2 were given 1 Gy per fraction every two weeks, for 13 Gy over 26 weeks.

TRAV- and TRBV-specific primers primed first-strand cDNA, covering alpha and beta chains. Over roughly 18 PCR cycles, TCRs were amplified from a constant-region primer and V-primer adapter. MiXCR, applied by TCRdb to the reads, yields one record per CDR3 protein. Here the sample spans tens of thousands of distinct CDR3 sequences, roughly 19% being singletons. The CDR3 is 12 residues long. The V and J ends lost 9 bases and 3 bases respectively, with 9 bases between them. Germline V CDR1 and CDR2: MDHEN, SYDVKM. Time point indicated: after trial treatment. The sample's treatment: LDRT plus nivolumab, ipilimumab, low-dose cyclophosphamide and aspirin (RACIN trial). The study gave donors nivolumab, ipilimumab, aspirin, low-dose cyclophosphamide and low-dose radiotherapy.

This sequence originates from a female donor with ovarian cancer. The sample here was PBMCs, taken after low-dose radiotherapy plus immunotherapy. The chain joins TRBV28 to TRBJ2-1; D is uncertain. The CDR3 reads CASTLNYNEQFF. The CDR3, as DNA: TGTGCCAGTACCCTAAACTACAATGAGCAGTTCTTC.